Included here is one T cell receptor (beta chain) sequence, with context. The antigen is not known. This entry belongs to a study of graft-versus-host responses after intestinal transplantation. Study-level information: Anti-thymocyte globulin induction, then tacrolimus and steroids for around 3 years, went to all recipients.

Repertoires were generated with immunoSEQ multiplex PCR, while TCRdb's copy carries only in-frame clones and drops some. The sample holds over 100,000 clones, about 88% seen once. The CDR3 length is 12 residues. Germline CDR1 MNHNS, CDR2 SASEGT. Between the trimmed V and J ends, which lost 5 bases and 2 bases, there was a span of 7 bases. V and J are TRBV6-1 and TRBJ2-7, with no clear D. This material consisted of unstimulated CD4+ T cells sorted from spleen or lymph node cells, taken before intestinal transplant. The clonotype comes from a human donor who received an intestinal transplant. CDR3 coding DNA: TGTGCCAGCAGTTCTCCGACCTACGAGCAGTACTTC. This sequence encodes CASSSPTYEQYF.